The sequence of this T cell receptor beta chain was determined in a study of T cell changes during pregnancy in multiple sclerosis (dated by TCRdb to between 2018 and 2021). As for the study more broadly: Changes in the T cell repertoire over the course of pregnancy were examined in this study in women with multiple sclerosis.

Of note for this clone: Which antigen it targets is not known. No much larger clone exists at a distance of one base, and base qualities are not known.

Based on the germline V gene, the CDR1 and CDR2 sequences are MDHEN and SYDVKM. Taken from cysteine to phenylalanine, the CDR3 has 16 residues. Of the read, only the CDR3 DNA is kept; its 48 bases are in frame from base 1. V is trimmed back by 6 bases and J by 5 bases, and the junction contains 12 bases that no gene match accounts for. Libraries were built with the immunoSEQ multiplex PCR assay. Sourced from immuneACCESS, this table was stored by TCRdb with only in-frame sequences that have V and J called. A share of the clones is absent; for the studies checked, an unresolved V gene accounts for under half, and the remainder has no known explanation. Recorded for this sample are approximately 30,000 clones; approximately 86% of them occurred a single time. Clones ranked in the top ten supply roughly 10% of the sample.

This sequence uses TRBV28 and TRBJ2-1; TRBD1 lines up with 8 middle nucleotides. The sample in question was CD8+ T cells from peripheral blood mononuclear cells, obtained in the first trimester of pregnancy. This clonotype was sampled from a female donor with multiple sclerosis, enrolled in a pregnancy study. The sequence in DNA is TGTGCCAGCAGACCACAGGGGGATAGCGCGAACAATGAGCAGTTCTTC. It codes for CASRPQGDSANNEQFF.